This TCR beta chain was documented in a study of T cell clones after liver transplantation. The wider study: Graft-donor-reactive sequences were compared with third-party-reactive TCRbeta sequences from pre-transplant mixed lymphocyte reactions. HCV positivity affected three of eight recipients; the rest lacked autoimmune or viral indications. Study-wide findings and caveats: Small, mixed patient groups and varying post-transplant times limit these conclusions. A significant post-transplant drop in circulating graft-donor-reactive CD4 TCRbeta sequences occurred in most of the 8 subjects.

The V and J ends lost 9 bases and 7 bases, in that order; junction bases with no gene match: 8. Germline CDR1 and CDR2: SNHLY and FYNNEI. The length of the CDR3 is 14 residues. Turning to this clone: Its antigen is as yet unknown.

Only in-frame clones appear in the TCRdb table, and some are missing; sequencing was by immunoSEQ multiplex PCR. The repertoire holds nearly 55,000 clones, with 70% to 85% as singletons. The chain links TRBV2 to TRBJ2-1; 11 nucleotides align to TRBD2. This receptor was obtained from a human donor who received a liver transplant. The source material was CD4+ T cells from blood, sampled before liver transplant. Here the CDR3 reads CARGLAGGVNEQFF. DNA of the CDR3: TGTGCCAGGGGCCTAGCGGGAGGTGTAAATGAGCAGTTCTTC.